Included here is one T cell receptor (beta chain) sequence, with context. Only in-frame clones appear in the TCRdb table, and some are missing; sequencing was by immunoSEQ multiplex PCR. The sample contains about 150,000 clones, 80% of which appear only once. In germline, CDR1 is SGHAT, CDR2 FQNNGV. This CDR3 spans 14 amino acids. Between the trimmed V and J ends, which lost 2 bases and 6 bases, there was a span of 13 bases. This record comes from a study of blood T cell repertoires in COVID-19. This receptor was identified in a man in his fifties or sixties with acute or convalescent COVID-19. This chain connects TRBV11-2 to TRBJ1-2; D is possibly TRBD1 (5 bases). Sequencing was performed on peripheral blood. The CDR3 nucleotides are TGTGCCAGCAGCTTAAGTCCCCAGGGCGATGGCTACACCTTC. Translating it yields CASSLSPQGDGYTF. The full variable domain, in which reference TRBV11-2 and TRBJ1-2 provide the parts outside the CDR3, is EAGVAQSPRYKIIEKRQSVAFWCNPISGHATLYWYQQILGQGPKLLIQFQNNGVVDDSQLPKDRFSAERLKGVDSTLKIQPAKLEDSAVYLCASSLSPQGDGYTFGSGTRLTVV.